This TCR beta chain was observed in a study of shared T cell receptors in the human thymus. The repertoire was sequenced with immunoSEQ multiplex PCR; TCRdb's copy has only in-frame clones and lacks some. Of 600,000 or so clones in the sample, more than 75% were seen once. The V gene's germline CDR1 is LGHNA and CDR2 YSLEER. V was shortened by 0 bases and J by 0 bases, with 21 bases between the two germline ends. The CDR3 is made up of 20 amino acids. Separately, the same data were catalogued under a study of human thymus T cells. This second report adds: Unrelated people showed highly overlapping thymic repertoires, related research reported.

The clonotype was recovered from a boy under two years old with a congenital heart defect. Input material: thymocytes. The J gene is TRBJ1-5, the V gene TRBV4-3; perhaps TRBD1 as D (6 bases). CDR3 loop: CASSQDIGSTGRYSNQPQHF. CDR3 coding DNA: TGCGCCAGCAGCCAAGATATAGGGAGCACAGGGCGTTATAGCAATCAGCCCCAGCATTTT.